This T cell receptor (beta chain) came from a study of shared clonotypes between healthy human individuals. Study background: Samples came from a couple of female and a few male donors aged 18 to 49. Three plates each covered CD4 naive and memory; CD8 naive two, CD8 memory one.

Assay used: immunoSEQ multiplex PCR; TCRdb lists only in-frame clones, some missing. The data hold about 2.1 million clones, with about 94% observed a single time. Regarding this clone: The antigen is undetermined.

It was CD45RO-negative cells, positively selected for CCR7, that made up naive CD8 cells, with terminally differentiated effector memory CD45RA+ cells excluded. V lost 5 bases, J lost 4 bases, and 7 bases stayed unmatched. The CDR3 extends over 15 amino acids. Germline loops: CDR1 SQVTM, CDR2 ANQGSEA. Study-wide results and caveats: It was the non-shared clonotypes that had lower generation probabilities than clonotypes shared by all four donors.

Sequenced input: naive CD8+ T cells from PBMCs. The source is a young man in good health. Some clones in this sample may be carry-over from other donors' samples. The chain uses TRBV29-1 and TRBJ2-7, with TRBD2 matching over 14 bases. The DNA for the CDR3 is TGCAGCGTTTTTTCCGGGACTAGCGGGAGTTACGAGCAGTACTTC. Amino acids: CSVFSGTSGSYEQYF.